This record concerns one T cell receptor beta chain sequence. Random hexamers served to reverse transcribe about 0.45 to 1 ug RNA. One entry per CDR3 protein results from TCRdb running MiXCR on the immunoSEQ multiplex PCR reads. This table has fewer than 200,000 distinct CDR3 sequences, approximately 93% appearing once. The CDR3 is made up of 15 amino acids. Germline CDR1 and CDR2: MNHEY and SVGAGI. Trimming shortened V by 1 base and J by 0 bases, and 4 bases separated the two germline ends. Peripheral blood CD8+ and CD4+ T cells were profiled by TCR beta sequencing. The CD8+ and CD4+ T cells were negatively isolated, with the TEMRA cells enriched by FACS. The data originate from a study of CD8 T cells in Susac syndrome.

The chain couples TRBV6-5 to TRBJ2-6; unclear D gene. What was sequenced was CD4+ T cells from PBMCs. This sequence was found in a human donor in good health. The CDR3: CASSYFASGANVLTF. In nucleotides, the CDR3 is TGTGCCAGCAGTTACTTCGCCTCTGGGGCCAACGTCCTGACTTTC.